These 10 T cell receptor beta chains share one sample of origin, sequenced in a study of cytomegalovirus exposure and HLA in healthy donors. PCR amplification relied on 60 Vbeta primers (plus 13 Jbeta primers). Repertoires were generated with immunoSEQ multiplex PCR, while TCRdb's copy carries only in-frame clones and drops some. Among more than 65,000 clones, about 70% were seen once, and the ten largest hold 6.2%. The sequencing input was PBMCs. These receptors came from a woman aged 45-65 years in good health and CMV-seropositive.

V and J are TRBV6-5 and TRBJ2-5; a weak D match, TRBD2 (5 bases). This CDR3 comprises 15 residues. The germline V gene has CDR1 MNHEY and CDR2 SVGAGI. V was shortened by 2 bases and J by 4 bases, with 14 bases between the two germline ends. As DNA, the CDR3 is TGTGCCAGCAGTTACCGCCCCGGAGGAGGAGAGACCCAGTACTTC. Encoded protein: CASSYRPGGGETQYF.

Concerning this clone itself: A read error may account for a junction end that differs from germline. This rearrangement joins TRBV7-9 to TRBJ1-2, with 7 bases aligning to TRBD1. Per the germline V gene, CDR1 is SEHNR and CDR2 is FQNEAQ (reference sequence). The CDR3 is made up of 12 amino acids. The CDR3 bases are TGTTCCAGCAGCATCGGACAGGATGGCTACACCTTC. Translated: CSSSIGQDGYTF.

This clone came up once. The V call is TRBV7-9, the J call TRBJ1-4, with TRBD1 as a possible D gene (6 bases). The CDR3 has 17 amino acids. CDR1 is SEHNR, CDR2 FQNEAQ, per germline (reference sequence). Trimming took 1 base from V and 8 from J, leaving 20 bases between them. CDR3 nucleotides: TGTGCCAGCAGCTTAGGTCTGCGTCAGGGGCTAGGGGAAAAACTGTTTTTT. This encodes CASSLGLRQGLGEKLFF.

The chain recombines TRBV6-1 with TRBJ2-5, with D maybe TRBD1 (5 bases). The V gene's germline CDR1 is MNHNS and CDR2 SASEGT. CDR3 length equals 14 residues. Trimming cost V 3 bases and J 2 bases, with 10 bases left between them. The CDR3 sequence is CASSEDNLQETQYF. CDR3 in DNA: TGTGCCAGCAGTGAGGACAACTTACAAGAGACCCAGTACTTC.

This clone has only one observation. The chain recombines TRBV6-1 with TRBJ1-5; D call uncertain. From germline, CDR1 is MNHNS and CDR2 SASEGT. The CDR3 loop spans 11 amino acids. Trimming pared 6 bases from V and 7 bases from J, leaving 7 bases between. The CDR3 reads CASRGGQPQHF. The CDR3 bases are TGTGCCAGCAGAGGAGGACAGCCCCAGCATTTT.

The V call is TRBV16, the J call TRBJ2-6; D perhaps matches TRBD1 (6 bases). The CDR3 has 16 amino acids. The V and J ends lost 5 bases and 4 bases respectively, with 15 bases between them. Germline V gives CDR1 KGHSY, CDR2 FQNENV. In DNA form, the CDR3 reads TGTGCCAGCAGCTACGCTACAGGGTCCGGGGCCAACGTCCTGACTTTC. Translating gives CASSYATGSGANVLTF. Based on the CDR3 plus reference TRBV16 and TRBJ2-6, the full variable domain is GEEVAQTPKHLVRGEGQKAKLYCAPIKGHSYVFWYQQVLKNEFKFLISFQNENVFDETGMPKERFSAKCLPNSPCSLEIQATKLEDSAVYFCASSYATGSGANVLTFGAGSRLTVL.

The rearrangement links TRBV5-4 to TRBJ2-3; a weak D match, TRBD1 (6 bases). With 1 base removed from V and 6 bases from J, the gap between germline ends came to 12 bases. The CDR3 sequence is 14 residues long. Germline V gene sequence: CDR1 SGHNT, CDR2 YYREEE (reference sequence). The CDR3 sequence: CASSLLQGLDTQYF. The CDR3 nucleotides read TGTGCCAGCAGCTTGTTGCAGGGGCTGGATACGCAGTATTTT.

The rearrangement uses TRBV28 and TRBJ2-1; possible D gene TRBD2, 6 bases. Germline values: CDR1 MDHEN, CDR2 SYDVKM. The CDR3 sequence is 14 residues long. Trimming removed 10 bases from V and 3 bases from J, with 16 bases in between. CDR3 coding DNA: TGTGCCACCGCTCGGGGCGGGAACTACAATGAGCAGTTCTTC. As protein: CATARGGNYNEQFF.

The rearrangement joins TRBV18 to TRBJ1-1; D gene ambiguous. CDR1 and CDR2 (germline): KGHSH, LQKENI. There are 15 residues in the CDR3. Trimming stripped 3 bases from V and 0 bases from J, with 11 bases between. CDR3 in DNA: TGTGCCAGCTCACCGTTACAGAGCATGAACACTGAAGCTTTCTTT. Protein product: CASSPLQSMNTEAFF.

This clone was seen more than once but under ten times. The chain combines TRBV5-1 with TRBJ2-1; 11 bases fit TRBD2. V lost 0 bases and J lost 6; bases outside the gene matches: 2. The CDR3 covers 15 residues. The V gene's germline CDR1 is SGHRS and CDR2 YFSETQ. CDR3 in DNA: TGCGCCAGCAGCTTGGAACTAGCGGGAGCCAATGAGCAGTTCTTC. Its translation is CASSLELAGANEQFF. Together with reference TRBV5-1 and TRBJ2-1, the CDR3 gives the full variable domain: KAGVTQTPRYLIKTRGQQVTLSCSPISGHRSVSWYQQTPGQGLQFLFEYFSETQRNKGNFPGRFSGRQFSNSRSEMNVSTLELGDSALYLCASSLELAGANEQFFGPGTRLTVL.